This T cell receptor beta chain came from a study of CD8 T cells in ankylosing spondylitis. Study-wide points: Blood of patients with ankylosing spondylitis appeared to be characterized by a TCR beta motif of several highly homologous variants.

In this sample, this clonotype turned up a few times. Its antigen is not known. Using its own MiXCR run on the 5' RACE reads, TCRdb lists one record per CDR3 protein. The sample records 27,000 or so distinct CDR3 sequences, 6.5% to 9% being singletons. The germline V and J ends were trimmed by 4 bases and 7 bases, with 14 bases remaining between them. The CDR3 length is 13 residues. Germline assignment: CDR1 DFQATT and CDR2 SNEGSKA (reference sequence). This receptor was taken from a male donor with ankylosing spondylitis or in good health (not recorded which). The sequencing input was blood. The V and J genes are TRBV20-1 and TRBJ2-1; D unclear. In DNA, the CDR3 is TGCAGTGCTAATCCTGAAGAAGGAAATGAGCAGTTCTTC. Amino acids: CSANPEEGNEQFF.